A single sample gave rise to the 13 T cell receptor beta chains below, sequenced in a study of shared clonotypes between healthy human individuals. TCRdb's table, derived via immunoSEQ multiplex PCR, lists solely in-frame clones and lacks some. This sample yields hundreds of thousands of clones, of which 70% to 80% are seen a single time; approximately 12% belongs to the top ten. Sequenced sample: PBMCs. These receptors all stem from a woman in her 40s in good health. Some clones in this sample may be carry-over from other donors' samples.

This chain links TRBV29-1 with TRBJ2-7; D unresolved. V was shortened by 1 base and J by 0 bases, with 13 bases between the two germline ends. Germline assignment: CDR1 SQVTM and CDR2 ANQGSEA. There are 15 residues in the CDR3. CDR3 nucleotides: TGCAGCGTTGAAGGGGGTCCTCCCAGCTCCTACGAGCAGTACTTC. It is translated as CSVEGGPPSSYEQYF.

This clone showed up just once. A read error may account for a junction end that differs from germline. This sequence joins TRBV9 and TRBJ1-2, with 8 nucleotides matching TRBD1. The germline CDR1 and CDR2 sequences are SGDLS and YYNGEE. This CDR3 is 20 amino acids long. This chain's CDR3 is CAGSVNPFRVQGAFGYGYTF. CDR3 bases: TGTGCCGGCAGCGTAAACCCCTTCCGGGTTCAGGGGGCTTTTGGCTATGGCTACACCTTC.

A word on this clone: This may be a read error, as it is one base from a much larger clone. The genes are TRBV28 and TRBJ2-1, with 9 bases matching TRBD2. This CDR3 has 16 residues. Germline assignment: CDR1 MDHEN and CDR2 SYDVKM. CDR3: CVGGTRGRARIDEQFF. CDR3 bases: TGTGTCGGAGGCACTCGCGGGAGGGCTAGGATAGATGAGCAGTTCTTC.

About this clone: Compared with germline, one end of the junction differs, possibly owing to a read error. The chain combines TRBV5-4 with TRBJ2-7; a possible D gene is TRBD2 (7 bases). The CDR3 extends over 15 amino acids. Germline-derived CDR1 and CDR2 are SGHNT and YYREEE (reference sequence). In nucleotides, the CDR3 is TGTGCCAGCAGCTTGGTTGGGGGGGGCTCCTACAAGCAGTACTTC. This encodes CASSLVGGGSYKQYF. Using reference TRBV5-4 and TRBJ2-7 for the parts outside the CDR3, the full variable domain is ETGVTQSPTHLIKTRGQQVTLRCSSQSGHNTVSWYQQALGQGPQFIFQYYREEENGRGNFPPRFSGLQFPNYSSELNVNALELDDSALYLCASSLVGGGSYKQYFGPGTRLTVT.

J is TRBJ1-2 and V is TRBV7-2; D not certain. The CDR3 totals 14 residues. Trimming removed 1 base at V and 7 bases at J, with 13 bases between. Germline lookup yields CDR1 SGHTA and CDR2 FQGNSA. CDR3 coding DNA: TGTGCCAGCAGCTTAGAGTTGGCGGGGTTTGGCTACACCTTC. As protein: CASSLELAGFGYTF.

Points on this clone: A far bigger clonotype differs at one base, so this is likely a read error. The rearrangement uses TRBV28 and TRBJ1-1; D remains ambiguous. Germline V lookup: CDR1 MDHEN, CDR2 SYDVKM. The CDR3 has 14 amino acids. V was trimmed by 6 bases and J by 3 bases, leaving 14 bases between them. The CDR3 is CASRGSSSYTEAFF. The CDR3 DNA reads as TGTGCCAGCAGGGGGAGTAGTTCTTACACTGAAGCTTTCTTT.

The J gene is TRBJ2-5, the V gene TRBV15, with 9 bases matching TRBD1. V trimming: 5 bases; J trimming: 1 base; junction bases outside the gene matches: 8. The CDR3 extends over 16 amino acids. CDR1 is LNHNV and CDR2 is YYDKDF in the germline V gene (reference sequence). Here the CDR3 reads CATSARQGVGQETQYF. The CDR3 region has the DNA TGTGCCACCAGCGCAAGACAGGGGGTAGGCCAAGAGACCCAGTACTTC.

The chain joins TRBV9 to TRBJ1-5; 7 nucleotides align to TRBD1. Germline V gene data show CDR1 as SGDLS and CDR2 as YYNGEE. This CDR3 region has 16 residues. The ends lost 4 bases at V and 2 bases at J; junction bases unmatched: 9. The CDR3 region is CASSTSDRMGNQPQHF. The CDR3 bases are TGTGCCAGCAGCACATCGGACAGGATGGGCAATCAGCCCCAGCATTTT.

The V call is TRBV5-1, the J call TRBJ1-4, with 7 bases that match TRBD1. Germline CDR1 is SGHRS and CDR2 is YFSETQ. CDR3 size: 15 residues. V trimming: 2 bases; J trimming: 1 base; junction bases outside the gene matches: 2. The CDR3, as DNA: TGCGCCAGCAGCTTTTCAGGGGGAACTAATGAAAAACTGTTTTTT. This gives the protein CASSFSGGTNEKLFF.

This clone has ten or more counts. The chain links TRBV27 to TRBJ2-6; 9 bases map to TRBD1. J was trimmed by 1 base and V by 5 bases; bases with no gene match: 6. Germline assignment: CDR1 MNHEY and CDR2 SMNVEV (reference sequence). The CDR3 has 17 amino acids. The CDR3 region is CASSPGTGLSGANVLTF. CDR3 bases: TGTGCCAGCAGTCCTGGGACAGGGCTATCTGGGGCCAACGTCCTGACTTTC.

V gene TRBV10-3 combines with J gene TRBJ1-1, with 10 bases fitting TRBD1. Per the germline V gene, CDR1 is ENHRY and CDR2 is SYGVKD. This CDR3 spans 14 amino acids. V was clipped by 6 bases and J by 0 bases; unmatched bases: 1. The CDR3: CAIRDRGLNTEAFF. The CDR3 nucleotides read TGTGCCATCAGAGACAGGGGGCTGAACACTGAAGCTTTCTTT.

The chain is built from TRBV29-1 and TRBJ1-5; the match to TRBD1 covers 8 bases. This CDR3 is 17 amino acids long. The junction had 19 bases not matched to a gene; V was cut back by 8 bases and J by 4 bases. Germline CDR1 SQVTM, CDR2 ANQGSEA. This CDR3 is CSSRRTGGYGVNQPQHF. In DNA form, the CDR3 reads TGCAGCTCGAGGAGAACAGGGGGTTATGGGGTTAATCAGCCCCAGCATTTT.

The gene calls are TRBV28 and TRBJ1-2; D is ambiguous. The ends were cut back, 5 bases at V and 4 bases at J, with 11 bases in the middle. Germline V gene sequence: CDR1 MDHEN, CDR2 SYDVKM. This CDR3 has 13 amino acids. The CDR3 DNA reads as TGTGCCAGCAGTCTGACAAGGGCCTATGGCTACACCTTC. Its protein product is CASSLTRAYGYTF.